These 19 T cell receptor beta chains were all obtained from the same sample, sequenced in a study of OX40 agonist ivuxolimab in advanced cancers. TCRdb keeps only in-frame clones here, not all; method: immunoSEQ multiplex PCR. The data contain about 78,000 clones, roughly nine tenths of them singletons. The sequencing here drew on CD4+ or CD8+ T cells sorted from blood, taken in a trial of the OX40 agonist ivuxolimab. These TCRs come from an adult with an advanced solid tumor such as melanoma, head and neck, liver or kidney cancer.

The chain is built from TRBV2 and TRBJ2-7; 7 bases align to TRBD1. In germline, CDR1 is SNHLY, CDR2 FYNNEI. The length of the CDR3 is 13 residues. Unmatched junction bases numbered 0, after V lost 4 bases and J lost 0 bases. The CDR3 loop is CASSGDSSYEQYF. CDR3 sequence (DNA): TGTGCCAGCAGTGGGGACAGCTCCTACGAGCAGTACTTC.

This clone was recorded once. CDR3 nucleotide sequence: TGTGCCAGCAGCAGTTTGGACAGGTTAAACACTGAAGCTTTCTTT. Translating gives CASSSLDRLNTEAFF. J is TRBJ1-1 and V is TRBV11-2; 7 bases align to TRBD1. This CDR3 has 15 amino acids. V trimming: 5 bases; J trimming: 2 bases; junction bases outside the gene matches: 8. Germline loops: CDR1 SGHAT, CDR2 FQNNGV.

The chain has TRBV18 and TRBJ1-1; D call uncertain. The V gene's germline CDR1 is KGHSH and CDR2 LQKENI. Trimming pared 2 bases from V and 2 bases from J, leaving 6 bases between. CDR3 length: 13 residues. The CDR3 loop is CASSPVGNTEAFF. In nucleotides, the CDR3 is TGTGCCAGCTCACCAGTAGGTAACACTGAAGCTTTCTTT.

The genes are TRBV9 and TRBJ2-1; D possibly matches TRBD1 or TRBD2 (5 bases each). V lost 0 bases and J lost 0, with 10 bases in between. The CDR3 consists of 16 residues. Per germline, CDR1 SGDLS and CDR2 YYNGEE. In nucleotides, the CDR3 is TGTGCCAGCAGCGTAGGGGGGACCTTCTCCTACAATGAGCAGTTCTTC. Translated, it gives CASSVGGTFSYNEQFF.

V usage is TRBV28 and J usage is TRBJ1-2, with D hard to call. Per the germline V gene, CDR1 is MDHEN and CDR2 is SYDVKM. The CDR3 has 13 residues. V lost 8 bases and J lost 1, with 11 bases in between. The CDR3 sequence is CASGAVYNYGYTF. The CDR3 nucleotides read TGTGCCAGCGGAGCAGTCTATAACTATGGCTACACCTTC.

CDR3 amino acids: CASEDRWVGEAFF. In nucleotides, the CDR3 is TGTGCCAGTGAAGACAGGTGGGTTGGTGAAGCTTTCTTT. The J gene is TRBJ1-1, the V gene TRBV13, with D possibly matching TRBD1 (6 bases). This CDR3 comprises 13 residues. Deletions cut 9 bases from V and 7 bases from J, with 18 bases between. In germline, CDR1 is PRHDT, CDR2 FYEKMQ (reference sequence).

This clone showed up just once. The V and J genes are TRBV2 and TRBJ2-1; D is possibly TRBD2 (6 bases). V was shortened by 6 bases and J by 1 base, with 7 bases between the two germline ends. The germline V gene has CDR1 SNHLY and CDR2 FYNNEI. The CDR3 covers 13 residues. Here the CDR3 DNA reads TGTGCCAGCAGGGGGGGATCCTACAATGAGCAGTTCTTC. Amino acids: CASRGGSYNEQFF.

CDR3 nucleotides: TGTGCCAGCAGTCGCCGGACTGTGGCAGATACGCAGTATTTT. Protein product: CASSRRTVADTQYF. The chain has TRBV11-2 and TRBJ2-3; D might be TRBD2 (5 bases). This CDR3 has 14 residues. Trimming stripped 6 bases from V and 4 bases from J, with 14 bases between. The germline gives CDR1 SGHAT, CDR2 FQNNGV.

About this clone: Relative to the germline gene, one junction end is altered; a read error may explain this. The V call is TRBV7-7, the J call TRBJ2-5, with 7 bases aligning to TRBD2. Germline V gene data show CDR1 as SSHAT and CDR2 as FNYEAQ (reference sequence). This CDR3 has 17 residues. The DNA of the CDR3 is TGTGCTAGCAGCTTAGGCCTACTAGCGATCTTTCAAGAGACCCAGTACTTC. Encoded protein: CASSLGLLAIFQETQYF.

The chain couples TRBV19 to TRBJ2-1; D gene unclear. The CDR3 contains 12 residues. Germline V lookup: CDR1 LNHDA, CDR2 SQIVND (reference sequence). Trimming removed 4 bases from V and 9 bases from J, with 10 bases in between. The CDR3 DNA sequence: TGTGCCAGTAGTAGTGCATCTGGTGAGCAGTTCTTC. Translation: CASSSASGEQFF.

The chain couples TRBV6-1 to TRBJ1-1; a weak D match, TRBD1 (6 bases). The V end was cut by 7 bases, the J end by 3 bases, with 12 bases between. Germline CDR1 MNHNS, CDR2 SASEGT. The CDR3 has 13 amino acids. Written as DNA, the CDR3 is TGTGCCAGCACCCTAGGGGGGGACACTGAAGCTTTCTTT. Protein product: CASTLGGDTEAFF.

The chain recombines TRBV7-2 with TRBJ1-2; TRBD1 agrees at 8 bases. The CDR3 totals 14 residues. V was clipped by 3 bases and J by 3 bases; unmatched bases: 3. CDR1 and CDR2 from the germline V gene are SGHTA and FQGNSA. Here the CDR3 DNA reads TGTGCCAGCAGCTTCCAGGGGGCTGACTATGGCTACACCTTC. Residues: CASSFQGADYGYTF.

The chain links TRBV27 to TRBJ2-3; 7 bases map to TRBD2. The junction had 12 bases not matched to a gene; V was cut back by 3 bases and J by 3 bases. Germline values: CDR1 MNHEY, CDR2 SMNVEV (reference sequence). There are 17 residues in the CDR3. The CDR3 DNA reads TGTGCCAGCAGTTTTTCCCGGAGTGGGGGGGAAACAGATACGCAGTATTTT. Translation: CASSFSRSGGETDTQYF.

This chain uses TRBV5-6 with TRBJ1-6, with D uncertain. The CDR3 sequence is 15 residues long. Germline values: CDR1 SGHDT, CDR2 YYEEEE. V lost 1 base to trimming and J lost 10 bases, with 15 bases between them. This chain's CDR3 is CASSLSLTAPSPLHF. Written as DNA, the CDR3 is TGTGCCAGCAGCTTGAGTCTAACGGCTCCCTCACCCCTCCACTTT.

This clone was detected only once. The identical CDR3 is also encoded by other nucleotide sequences in the sample. This chain links TRBV7-9 with TRBJ1-1, with D possibly being TRBD1 (5 bases). V lost 3 bases, J lost 1 base, and 9 bases lay in between. The germline gives CDR1 SEHNR, CDR2 FQNEAQ (reference sequence). CDR3 length: 14 residues. The CDR3: CASSLGRGNTEAFF. DNA for the CDR3: TGTGCCAGCAGCTTGGGACGGGGGAACACTGAAGCTTTCTTT.

This clone was observed a handful of times. The chain uses TRBV29-1 and TRBJ2-5, with 8 positions matching TRBD2. V trimming: 3 bases; J trimming: 4 bases; junction bases outside the gene matches: 7. The CDR3 runs 14 residues. The germline gives CDR1 SQVTM, CDR2 ANQGSEA. The CDR3 region is CSVDQREKGETQYF. CDR3 coding DNA: TGCAGCGTTGACCAGCGGGAGAAGGGAGAGACCCAGTACTTC.

J is TRBJ2-5 and V is TRBV2, with 10 positions matching TRBD2. Losses at the gene ends were 3 bases for V and 4 bases for J; bases not matched to a gene: 5. The CDR3 runs 15 residues. Germline lookup yields CDR1 SNHLY and CDR2 FYNNEI. CDR3 bases: TGTGCCAGCAGTGACGAGCGGGGGGGCGGAGAGACCCAGTACTTC. Amino acids: CASSDERGGGETQYF.

The chain links TRBV19 to TRBJ1-6, with D hard to call. The CDR3 is made up of 12 amino acids. V was trimmed by 7 bases and J by 3 bases, leaving 4 bases between them. CDR1 and CDR2 from the germline V gene are LNHDA and SQIVND (reference sequence). The CDR3 loop is CASTNYNSPLHF. CDR3 DNA: TGTGCCAGTACCAACTATAATTCACCCCTCCACTTT.

This chain joins TRBV6-1 and TRBJ2-7, with a tentative D call TRBD2 (5 bases). Trimming took 9 bases from V and 3 from J, leaving 18 bases between them. This CDR3 has 14 amino acids. Per germline, CDR1 MNHNS and CDR2 SASEGT. The CDR3 bases are TGTGCCAGTTTCCCACTGGGTGAGGGCTACGAGCAGTACTTC. Translating gives CASFPLGEGYEQYF.